These 13 T cell receptor beta chains were all obtained from the same sample, sequenced in a study of persistence of HIV-infected CD4 T cells. These TCRs' antigens remain unknown. The stimulus was lysate of CMV-infected fibroblasts, about 10 ug/mL. Sorting of responding CD4+ T cells relied on upregulated CD40 ligand together with CD69. The immunoSEQ assay was version 4, run in survey mode. Only in-frame clones appear in the TCRdb table, and some are missing; sequencing was by immunoSEQ multiplex PCR. The sample has about 20,000 clones, about four fifths seen once. Sequenced material: CD4+ T cells sorted from PBMCs after approximately 20-hour stimulation, taken from a patient who received antiretroviral therapy. The source of these receptors is an adult man with HIV who was CMV-seropositive.

The CDR3 DNA follows: TGTGCCACCAGCAGATACAGGGGGCAGAATTCACCCCTCCACTTT. Its protein is CATSRYRGQNSPLHF. V gene TRBV15 combines with J gene TRBJ1-6, with TRBD1 matching over 9 bases. This CDR3 is built from 15 residues. The germline CDR1 and CDR2 sequences are LNHNV and YYDKDF (reference sequence). J lost 7 bases, V lost 2 bases, and 3 bases had no gene match.

CDR3 in DNA: TGTGCCAGCAGCCATTCTTACGACAGATACGAGCAGTACTTC. It encodes CASSHSYDRYEQYF. The rearrangement joins TRBV28 to TRBJ2-7; a weak D match, TRBD1 (5 bases). Deletions cut 6 bases from V and 4 bases from J, with 16 bases between. Germline V CDR1 and CDR2: MDHEN, SYDVKM. This CDR3 region has 14 residues.

The chain has TRBV28 and TRBJ2-1; 12 bases agree with TRBD2. CDR1 and CDR2 (germline): MDHEN, SYDVKM. V trimming: 6 bases; J trimming: 7 bases; junction bases outside the gene matches: 7. The CDR3 extends over 15 amino acids. The CDR3 region is CASSPTSGGFNEQFF. The CDR3, as DNA: TGTGCCAGCAGCCCGACTAGCGGGGGTTTTAATGAGCAGTTCTTC.

This sequence joins TRBV18 and TRBJ1-1; weak D call: TRBD1 (5 bases). Looked up from germline, CDR1 is KGHSH and CDR2 is LQKENI. The CDR3 has 13 residues. V was clipped by 3 bases and J by 1 base, with 6 bases between them. CDR3 residues: CASSPGQNTEAFF. DNA of the CDR3: TGTGCCAGCTCACCCGGACAGAACACTGAAGCTTTCTTT.

This clone was seen only a few times. This sequence joins TRBV19 and TRBJ2-3, with 10 nucleotides matching TRBD2. V shed 6 bases and J 3 bases; nucleotides not matched to a gene: 6. The CDR3 is 15 residues long. Germline assignment: CDR1 LNHDA and CDR2 SQIVND (reference sequence). The CDR3 DNA sequence: TGTGCCAGTAGCACCGGGACTAGCGTGACAGATACGCAGTATTTT. This translates into CASSTGTSVTDTQYF.

The rearrangement joins TRBV30 to TRBJ1-2, with D possibly TRBD1 on 6 matching bases. Germline V gene sequence: CDR1 GTSNPN, CDR2 SVGIG (reference sequence). V was clipped by 2 bases and J by 2 bases, with 12 bases between them. The CDR3 has 14 residues. The CDR3, as DNA: TGTGCCTGGAGTCCTCCCGGACAGAACTATGGCTACACCTTC. Its protein is CAWSPPGQNYGYTF.

This clone was counted once. The chain combines TRBV12-3 or TRBV12-4 with TRBJ2-3; D gene uncertain. The CDR3 has 13 amino acids. Trimming took 7 bases from V and 12 from J, leaving 20 bases between them. CDR3 nucleotide sequence: TGTGCCAGCAAGGACCCCGGGCTCCAAGTCCAGTATTTT. Its translation: CASKDPGLQVQYF.

This chain connects TRBV18 to TRBJ2-3; 8 nucleotides line up with TRBD2. The J segment lost 2 bases and the V segment lost 6 bases, leaving 7 bases of the junction unmatched. The CDR3 runs to 15 residues. Germline CDR1 KGHSH, CDR2 LQKENI. The CDR3, as DNA: TGTGCCAGCTCTCCAAAAGCGGGGGCCACAGATACGCAGTATTTT. This sequence encodes CASSPKAGATDTQYF.

This clone was detected a few times. The chain employs TRBV18 and TRBJ2-7; D may be TRBD1 or TRBD2 (6 bases each). The germline V and J ends were trimmed by 5 bases and 3 bases, with 11 bases remaining between them. CDR1 and CDR2 from the germline V gene are KGHSH and LQKENI. The CDR3 runs 13 residues. CDR3 in DNA: TGTGCCAGCTCAAGGGGGGCGTACTACGAGCAGTACTTC. Translating gives CASSRGAYYEQYF.

The gene calls are TRBV19 and TRBJ2-2; the match to TRBD2 covers 11 bases. From germline, CDR1 is LNHDA and CDR2 SQIVND (reference sequence). CDR3 length equals 15 residues. V lost 7 bases, J lost 4 bases, and 5 bases stayed unmatched. The CDR3 DNA sequence: TGTGCCAGTAACCTTCTAGCGGGGGGCACCGGGGAGCTGTTTTTT. Translation gives CASNLLAGGTGELFF.

The V call is TRBV6-6, the J call TRBJ2-7; TRBD1 matches 11 bases. J was trimmed by 11 bases and V by 4 bases; bases with no gene match: 10. The germline CDR1 and CDR2 sequences are MNHNY and SVGAGI (reference sequence). The CDR3 covers 14 residues. CDR3 loop: CASSSAWDRGTKYF. The CDR3 region has the DNA TGTGCCAGCAGTTCCGCCTGGGACAGGGGGACGAAGTACTTC.

CDR3 sequence reads: CASRGNTYEQYF. As DNA, the CDR3 is TGCGCCAGCAGAGGGAATACCTACGAGCAGTACTTC. The chain is built from TRBV5-1 and TRBJ2-7; D remains ambiguous. Germline CDR1 is SGHRS and CDR2 is YFSETQ. Trimming removed 5 bases from V and 2 bases from J, with 8 bases in between. The CDR3 contains 12 residues.

The CDR3 DNA reads TGTGCCTGCACAAAGACAGGACAAGAGACCCAGTACTTC. Its translation: CACTKTGQETQYF. The rearrangement uses TRBV30 and TRBJ2-5, with TRBD1 as a possible D gene (6 bases). V was cut by 6 bases and J by 2 bases, with 13 bases left in between. CDR3 length: 13 residues. Germline CDR1 and CDR2: GTSNPN and SVGIG (reference sequence). The entire variable domain, with the rest obtained from reference TRBV30 and TRBJ2-5, is as follows: SQTIHQWPATLVQPVGSPLSLECTVEGTSNPNLYWYRQAAGRGLQLLFYSVGIGQISSEVPQNLSASRPQDRQFILSSKKLLLSDSGFYLCACTKTGQETQYFGPGTRLLVL.